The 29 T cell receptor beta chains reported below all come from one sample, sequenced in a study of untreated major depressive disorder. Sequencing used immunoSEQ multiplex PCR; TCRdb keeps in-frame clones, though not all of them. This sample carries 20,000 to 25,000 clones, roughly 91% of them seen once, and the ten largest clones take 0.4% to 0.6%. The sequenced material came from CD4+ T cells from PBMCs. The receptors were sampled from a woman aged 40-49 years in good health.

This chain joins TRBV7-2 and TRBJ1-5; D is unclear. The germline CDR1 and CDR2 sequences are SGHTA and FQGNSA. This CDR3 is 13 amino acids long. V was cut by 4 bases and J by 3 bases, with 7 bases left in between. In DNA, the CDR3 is TGTGCCAGCAGCTCAAGATCCAATCAGCCCCAGCATTTT. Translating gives CASSSRSNQPQHF.

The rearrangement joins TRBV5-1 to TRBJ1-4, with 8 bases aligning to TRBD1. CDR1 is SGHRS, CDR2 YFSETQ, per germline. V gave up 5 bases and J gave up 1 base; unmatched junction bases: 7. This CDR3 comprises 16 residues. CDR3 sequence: CASSPTGAETNEKLFF. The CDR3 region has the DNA TGCGCCAGCAGTCCGACAGGGGCGGAAACTAATGAAAAACTGTTTTTT.

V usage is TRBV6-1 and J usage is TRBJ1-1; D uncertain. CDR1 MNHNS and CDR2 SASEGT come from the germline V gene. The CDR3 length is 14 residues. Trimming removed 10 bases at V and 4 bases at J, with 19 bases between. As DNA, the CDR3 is TGTGCCACCCCACCCCCCATCCCTGGCACTGAAGCTTTCTTT. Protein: CATPPPIPGTEAFF.

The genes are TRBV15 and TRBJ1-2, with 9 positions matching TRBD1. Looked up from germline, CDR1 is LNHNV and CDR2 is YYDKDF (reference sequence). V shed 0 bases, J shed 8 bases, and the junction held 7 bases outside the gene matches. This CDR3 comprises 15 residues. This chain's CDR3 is CATSRDRTGVGGYTF. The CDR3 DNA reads TGTGCCACCAGCAGAGATAGGACAGGGGTAGGGGGCTACACCTTC.

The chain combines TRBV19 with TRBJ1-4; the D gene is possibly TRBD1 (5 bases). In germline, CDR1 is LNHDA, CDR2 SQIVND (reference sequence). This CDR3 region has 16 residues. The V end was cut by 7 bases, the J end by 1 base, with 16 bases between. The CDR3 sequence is CASTPWGARTNEKLFF. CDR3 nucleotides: TGTGCCAGTACCCCCTGGGGCGCGAGAACTAATGAAAAACTGTTTTTT.

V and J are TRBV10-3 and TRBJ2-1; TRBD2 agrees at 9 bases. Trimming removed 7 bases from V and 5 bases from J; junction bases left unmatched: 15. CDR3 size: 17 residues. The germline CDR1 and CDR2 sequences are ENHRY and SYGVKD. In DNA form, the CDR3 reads TGTGCCATCAAACCATTCGGAGGCGGGAGGGCCGACAATGAGCAGTTCTTC. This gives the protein CAIKPFGGGRADNEQFF.

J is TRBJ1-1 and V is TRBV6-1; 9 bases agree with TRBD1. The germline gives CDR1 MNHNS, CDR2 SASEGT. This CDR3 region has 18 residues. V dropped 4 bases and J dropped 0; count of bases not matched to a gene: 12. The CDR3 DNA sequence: TGTGCCAGCAGTGTTAAAGGACAGGGGCGCCGTATGAACACTGAAGCTTTCTTT. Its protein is CASSVKGQGRRMNTEAFF.

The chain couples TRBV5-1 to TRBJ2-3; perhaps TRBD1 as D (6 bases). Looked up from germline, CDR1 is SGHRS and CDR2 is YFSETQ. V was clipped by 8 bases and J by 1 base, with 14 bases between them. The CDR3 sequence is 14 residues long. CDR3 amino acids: CASRQEWGTDTQYF. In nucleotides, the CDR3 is TGCGCCAGTAGACAGGAGTGGGGCACAGATACGCAGTATTTT.

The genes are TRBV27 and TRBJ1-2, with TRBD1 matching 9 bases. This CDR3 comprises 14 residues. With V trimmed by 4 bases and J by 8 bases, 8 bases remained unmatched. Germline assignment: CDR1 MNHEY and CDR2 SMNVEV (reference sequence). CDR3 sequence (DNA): TGTGCCAGCAGTTACCACCGGGACAGGGTCGGCTACACCTTC. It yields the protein CASSYHRDRVGYTF.

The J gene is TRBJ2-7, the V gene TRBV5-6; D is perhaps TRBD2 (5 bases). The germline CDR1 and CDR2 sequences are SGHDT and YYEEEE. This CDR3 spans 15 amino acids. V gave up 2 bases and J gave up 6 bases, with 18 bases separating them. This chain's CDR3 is CASSFEGFQPVEQYV. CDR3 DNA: TGTGCCAGCAGCTTTGAGGGTTTTCAGCCGGTCGAGCAGTACGTC.

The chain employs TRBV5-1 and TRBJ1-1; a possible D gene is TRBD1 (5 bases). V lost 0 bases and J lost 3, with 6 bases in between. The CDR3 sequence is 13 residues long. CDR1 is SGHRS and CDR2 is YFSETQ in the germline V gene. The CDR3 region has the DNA TGCGCCAGCAGCTTGGCGACAGACACTGAAGCTTTCTTT. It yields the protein CASSLATDTEAFF.

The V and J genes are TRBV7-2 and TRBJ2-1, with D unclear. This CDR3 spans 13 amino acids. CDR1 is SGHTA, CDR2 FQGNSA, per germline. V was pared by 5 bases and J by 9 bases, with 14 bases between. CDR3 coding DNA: TGTGCCAGCAGCCGCGACGATATTAGTGAGCAGTTCTTC. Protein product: CASSRDDISEQFF.

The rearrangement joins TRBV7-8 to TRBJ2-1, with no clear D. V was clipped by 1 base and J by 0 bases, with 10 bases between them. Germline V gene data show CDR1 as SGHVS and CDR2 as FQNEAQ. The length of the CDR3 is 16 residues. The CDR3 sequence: CASSLVQSYSYNEQFF. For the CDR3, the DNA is TGTGCCAGCAGCTTAGTTCAGTCATACTCCTACAATGAGCAGTTCTTC.

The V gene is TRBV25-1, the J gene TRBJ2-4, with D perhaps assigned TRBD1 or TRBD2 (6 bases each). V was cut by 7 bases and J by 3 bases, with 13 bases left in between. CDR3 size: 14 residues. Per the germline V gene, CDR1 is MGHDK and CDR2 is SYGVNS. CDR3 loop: CASMRGADKNIQYF. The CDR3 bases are TGTGCCAGCATGAGGGGGGCGGACAAAAACATTCAGTACTTC.

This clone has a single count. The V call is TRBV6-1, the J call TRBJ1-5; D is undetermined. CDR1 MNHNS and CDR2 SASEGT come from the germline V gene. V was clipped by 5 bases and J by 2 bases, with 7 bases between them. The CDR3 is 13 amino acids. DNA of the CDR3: TGTGCCAGCAGTACAAGGGGCAATCAGCCCCAGCATTTT. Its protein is CASSTRGNQPQHF.

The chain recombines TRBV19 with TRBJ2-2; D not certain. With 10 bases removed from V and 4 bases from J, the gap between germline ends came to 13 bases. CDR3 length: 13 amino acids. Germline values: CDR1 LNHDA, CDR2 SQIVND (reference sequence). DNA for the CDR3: TGTGCCATCCGCCAGGCGTCCACCGGGGAGCTGTTTTTT. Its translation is CAIRQASTGELFF.

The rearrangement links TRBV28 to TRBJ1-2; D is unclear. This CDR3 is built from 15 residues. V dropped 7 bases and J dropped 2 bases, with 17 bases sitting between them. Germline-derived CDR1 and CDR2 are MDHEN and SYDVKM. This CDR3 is CASTKLRGFNYGYTF. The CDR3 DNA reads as TGTGCCAGCACCAAATTGCGAGGGTTCAACTATGGCTACACCTTC.

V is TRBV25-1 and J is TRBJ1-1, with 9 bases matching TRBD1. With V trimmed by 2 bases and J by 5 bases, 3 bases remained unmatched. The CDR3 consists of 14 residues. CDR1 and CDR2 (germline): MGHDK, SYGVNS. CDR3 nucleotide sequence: TGTGCCAGCAGTGAAGTGACAGGGGGTACTGAAGCTTTCTTT. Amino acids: CASSEVTGGTEAFF.

The CDR3 spells CASRFRELYNSPLHF. The CDR3, as DNA: TGTGCCAGCAGATTTCGAGAACTCTATAATTCACCCCTCCACTTT. The chain employs TRBV6-1 and TRBJ1-6; D gene unclear. The CDR3 contains 15 residues. The germline V and J ends were trimmed by 6 bases and 3 bases, with 12 bases remaining between them. Germline CDR1 is MNHNS and CDR2 is SASEGT.

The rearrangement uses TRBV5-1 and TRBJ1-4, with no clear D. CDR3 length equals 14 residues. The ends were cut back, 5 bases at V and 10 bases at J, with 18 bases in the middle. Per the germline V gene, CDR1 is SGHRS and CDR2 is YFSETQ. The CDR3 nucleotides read TGCGCCAGCAGAGTTAAACCTCTGGAGGGAAAACTGTTTTTT. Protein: CASRVKPLEGKLFF.

CDR3 residues: CASSSPAGSNQPQHF. The CDR3, as DNA: TGTGCCAGCAGTTCCCCGGCAGGCAGCAATCAGCCCCAGCATTTT. The chain uses TRBV28 and TRBJ1-5; D unresolved. There are 15 residues in the CDR3. The V end was cut by 4 bases, the J end by 1 base, with 11 bases between. Per the germline V gene, CDR1 is MDHEN and CDR2 is SYDVKM.

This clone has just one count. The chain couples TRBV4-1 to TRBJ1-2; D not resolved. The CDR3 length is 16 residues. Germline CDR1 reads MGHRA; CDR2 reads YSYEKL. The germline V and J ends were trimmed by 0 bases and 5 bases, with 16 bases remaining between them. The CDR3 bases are TGCGCCAGCAGCCAAGATTCGGGAGCGTACACGTATGGCTACACCTTC. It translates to CASSQDSGAYTYGYTF.

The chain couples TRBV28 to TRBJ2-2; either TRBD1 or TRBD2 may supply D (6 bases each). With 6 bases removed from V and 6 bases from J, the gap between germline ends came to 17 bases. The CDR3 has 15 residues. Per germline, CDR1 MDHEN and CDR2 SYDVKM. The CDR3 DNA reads TGTGCCAGCAGCCGAGGGGGGCGTTTTCCCGGGGAGCTGTTTTTT. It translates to CASSRGGRFPGELFF.

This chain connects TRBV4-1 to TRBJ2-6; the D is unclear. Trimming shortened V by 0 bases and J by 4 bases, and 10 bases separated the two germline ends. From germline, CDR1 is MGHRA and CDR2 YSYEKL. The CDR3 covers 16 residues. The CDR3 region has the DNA TGCGCCAGCAGCCAAGACCGGGCAGCAGGGGCCAACGTCCTGACTTTC. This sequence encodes CASSQDRAAGANVLTF.

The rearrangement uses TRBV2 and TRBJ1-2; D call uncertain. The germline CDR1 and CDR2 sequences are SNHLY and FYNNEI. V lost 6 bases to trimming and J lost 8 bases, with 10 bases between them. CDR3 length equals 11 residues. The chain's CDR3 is CASRPDGGYTF. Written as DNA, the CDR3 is TGTGCCAGCAGGCCTGATGGGGGCTACACCTTC.

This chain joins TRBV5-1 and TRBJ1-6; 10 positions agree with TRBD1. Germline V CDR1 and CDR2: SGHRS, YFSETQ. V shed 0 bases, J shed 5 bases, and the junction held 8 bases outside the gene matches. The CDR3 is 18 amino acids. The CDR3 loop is CASSLGLLGQGDNSPLHF. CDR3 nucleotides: TGCGCCAGCAGCTTGGGCCTACTCGGACAGGGGGATAATTCACCCCTCCACTTT.

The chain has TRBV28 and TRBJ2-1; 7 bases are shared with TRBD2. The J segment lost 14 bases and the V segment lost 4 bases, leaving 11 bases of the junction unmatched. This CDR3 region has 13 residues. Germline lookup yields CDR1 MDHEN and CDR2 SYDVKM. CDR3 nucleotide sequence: TGTGCCAGCAGTTCCCGAAGACTAGCCACAAAGTTCTTC. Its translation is CASSSRRLATKFF.

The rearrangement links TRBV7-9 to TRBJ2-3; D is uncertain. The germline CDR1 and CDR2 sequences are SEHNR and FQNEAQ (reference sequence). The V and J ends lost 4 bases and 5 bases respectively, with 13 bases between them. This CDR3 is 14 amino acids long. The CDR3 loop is CASSSPLVGDTQYF. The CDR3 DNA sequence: TGTGCCAGCAGCTCCCCGTTAGTCGGAGATACGCAGTATTTT.

CDR3 bases: TGCGCCAGCAGCTCCTCTATAGCTAGCGGGAGTGGCTACAATGAGCAGTTCTTC. Its protein is CASSSSIASGSGYNEQFF. This chain uses TRBV5-1 with TRBJ2-1; 10 nucleotides line up with TRBD2. This CDR3 contains 18 residues. Germline lookup yields CDR1 SGHRS and CDR2 YFSETQ. The J segment lost 3 bases and the V segment lost 3 bases, leaving 12 bases of the junction unmatched.